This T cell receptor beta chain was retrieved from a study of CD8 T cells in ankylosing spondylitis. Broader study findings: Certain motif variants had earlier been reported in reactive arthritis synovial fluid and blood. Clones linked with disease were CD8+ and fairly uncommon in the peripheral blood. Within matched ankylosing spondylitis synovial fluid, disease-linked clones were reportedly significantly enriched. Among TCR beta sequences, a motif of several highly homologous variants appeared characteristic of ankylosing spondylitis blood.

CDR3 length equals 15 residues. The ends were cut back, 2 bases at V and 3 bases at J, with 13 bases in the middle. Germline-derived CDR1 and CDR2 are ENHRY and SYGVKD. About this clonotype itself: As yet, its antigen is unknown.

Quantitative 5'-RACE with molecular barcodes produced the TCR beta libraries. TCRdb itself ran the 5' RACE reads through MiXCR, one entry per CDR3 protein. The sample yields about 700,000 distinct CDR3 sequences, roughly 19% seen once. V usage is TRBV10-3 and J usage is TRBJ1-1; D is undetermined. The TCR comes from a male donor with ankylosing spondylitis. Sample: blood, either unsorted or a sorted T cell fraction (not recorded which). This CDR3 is CAISETRRSDTEAFF. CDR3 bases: TGTGCCATCAGTGAGACCCGGCGGTCGGACACTGAAGCTTTCTTT.